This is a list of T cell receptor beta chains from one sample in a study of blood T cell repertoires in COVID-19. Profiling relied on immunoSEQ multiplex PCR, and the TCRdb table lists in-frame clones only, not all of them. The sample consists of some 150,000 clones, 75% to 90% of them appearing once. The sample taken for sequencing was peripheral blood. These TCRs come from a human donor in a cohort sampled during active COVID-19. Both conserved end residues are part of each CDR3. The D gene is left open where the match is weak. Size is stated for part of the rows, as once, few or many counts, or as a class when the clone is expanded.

CDR3nt: TGTGCCAGCAGCCAAGATCCAAGGACAGGGGGAATTGAGCAGTTCTTC; CDR3aa: CASSQDPRTGGIEQFF; v_gene: TRBV4-2; abundance: .; j_gene: TRBJ2-1; d_gene: TRBD1
CDR3nt: TGTGCCAGCAGTGTGGACATACAGTCTGAAGCTTTCTTT; CDR3aa: CASSVDIQSEAFF; v_gene: TRBV9; abundance: few; j_gene: TRBJ1-1; d_gene: .
CDR3nt: TGTGCCAGCAGTTACTCTAGACAGGAAGCTTTCTTT; CDR3aa: CASSYSRQEAFF; v_gene: TRBV6-2/TRBV6-3; abundance: .; j_gene: TRBJ1-1; d_gene: .
CDR3nt: TGTGCCTGGAGTGTTCTGAGGAGGGCCGGGAATGAGCAGTTCTTC; CDR3aa: CAWSVLRRAGNEQFF; v_gene: TRBV30; abundance: .; j_gene: TRBJ2-1; d_gene: .
CDR3nt: TGTGCCAGCGGATTCCTAAGCGGGGGGGCCGGTAATGAGCAGTTCTTC; CDR3aa: CASGFLSGGAGNEQFF; v_gene: TRBV27; abundance: .; j_gene: TRBJ2-1; d_gene: TRBD2
CDR3nt: TGTGCCAGTAGTATTGATAGGGGGTACAATGAGCAGTTCTTC; CDR3aa: CASSIDRGYNEQFF; v_gene: TRBV19; abundance: .; j_gene: TRBJ2-1; d_gene: .
CDR3nt: TGTGCCAGCAGCTTCAACCTGGAGACTGAAGCTTTCTTT; CDR3aa: CASSFNLETEAFF; v_gene: TRBV7-3; abundance: .; j_gene: TRBJ1-1; d_gene: .
CDR3nt: TGTGCCACCTCTCTCTCTGGGGCCAACGTCCTGACTTTC; CDR3aa: CATSLSGANVLTF; v_gene: TRBV19; abundance: .; j_gene: TRBJ2-6; d_gene: .
CDR3nt: TGTGCCATCGTTGGGGGCCCGAACACTGAAGCTTTCTTT; CDR3aa: CAIVGGPNTEAFF; v_gene: TRBV10-3; abundance: .; j_gene: TRBJ1-1; d_gene: .
CDR3nt: TGTGCCAGCAGCTTATGGGCCTACAGGGGGCGCGGTGGCACTGAAGCTTTCTTT; CDR3aa: CASSLWAYRGRGGTEAFF; v_gene: TRBV11-2; abundance: many; j_gene: TRBJ1-1; d_gene: TRBD1
CDR3nt: TGTGCCAGCAGCTTAGGACTGACAGGGTTCGACACTGAAGCTTTCTTT; CDR3aa: CASSLGLTGFDTEAFF; v_gene: TRBV7-9; abundance: .; j_gene: TRBJ1-1; d_gene: TRBD1
CDR3nt: TGTGCCAGTAGTCTGACAGATTCCGCCCCTGAAGCTTTCTTT; CDR3aa: CASSLTDSAPEAFF; v_gene: TRBV19; abundance: .; j_gene: TRBJ1-1; d_gene: .
CDR3nt: TGTGCCAGTAGACCGGGACAGTATAATTCACCCCTCCACTTT; CDR3aa: CASRPGQYNSPLHF; v_gene: TRBV19; abundance: .; j_gene: TRBJ1-6; d_gene: TRBD1
CDR3nt: TGTGCCAGCAGCACGGGACAGCTGTTCTCTGGAAACACCATATATTTT; CDR3aa: CASSTGQLFSGNTIYF; v_gene: TRBV11-2; abundance: .; j_gene: TRBJ1-3; d_gene: TRBD1
CDR3nt: TGTGCCAGCAGTAAACAGGGGGCAGCCGGCTACACCTTC; CDR3aa: CASSKQGAAGYTF; v_gene: TRBV25-1; abundance: .; j_gene: TRBJ1-2; d_gene: TRBD1
CDR3nt: TGTGCCAGCAGTGACTCGCGATATGAGACAGGGGCCCCGATTGGGATGAACACTGAAGCTTTCTTT; CDR3aa: CASSDSRYETGAPIGMNTEAFF; v_gene: TRBV6-4; abundance: .; j_gene: TRBJ1-1; d_gene: TRBD1
CDR3nt: TGCGCCAGCAGCTTAACTAGCGGAGGGGGCACAGATACGCAGTATTTT; CDR3aa: CASSLTSGGGTDTQYF; v_gene: TRBV5-1; abundance: .; j_gene: TRBJ2-3; d_gene: TRBD2